The table lists the clone carrying this T cell receptor beta chain with a count of one. V shed 7 bases and J shed 2 bases, with 8 bases lying between them. CDR1 and CDR2 from the germline V gene are SQVTM and ANQGSEA. The CDR3 runs 12 residues. This entry belongs to a study of T cell responses to AZD1222 COVID-19 vaccine. Study as a whole: Combined were second doses at about 4 or about 12 weeks.

This table comes from immunoSEQ multiplex PCR, and its TCRdb copy is limited to in-frame clones, with some not included. Found here are fewer than 150,000 clones, around four fifths of them singletons; the top ten hold about 4%. The source material was peripheral blood, sampled on day 0 of AZD1222 vaccination. The TCR sequence derives from an adult in good health. The rearrangement joins TRBV29-1 to TRBJ1-4; TRBD1 might be the D (6 bases). The CDR3 nucleotides are TGCAGCGCGAGGGGGACTAATGAAAAACTGTTTTTT. Protein: CSARGTNEKLFF.